Below are 23 T cell receptor beta chains sequenced from a single sample in a study of cytomegalovirus exposure and HLA in healthy donors. The PCR used 60 Vbeta and 13 Jbeta primers. Measured with immunoSEQ multiplex PCR; TCRdb has only the in-frame clones, and not every one. The sample carries a few hundred thousand clones, over 90% recorded once. The sequencing sample was made of PBMCs. These receptors were collected from a girl between 2 and 10 years old in good health and CMV-seronegative.

The V call is TRBV5-1, the J call TRBJ1-1, with 9 bases matching TRBD1. This CDR3 region has 15 residues. Germline values: CDR1 SGHRS, CDR2 YFSETQ. The V and J ends lost 3 bases and 7 bases, in that order; junction bases with no gene match: 10. The CDR3 sequence: CASSYLQGAIYEAFF. In nucleotides, the CDR3 is TGCGCCAGCAGCTACTTACAGGGGGCGATTTATGAAGCTTTCTTT. Filled out from reference TRBV5-1 and TRBJ1-1, the complete variable domain reads KAGVTQTPRYLIKTRGQQVTLSCSPISGHRSVSWYQQTPGQGLQFLFEYFSETQRNKGNFPGRFSGRQFSNSRSEMNVSTLELGDSALYLCASSYLQGAIYEAFFGQGTRLTVV.

V gene TRBV7-8 combines with J gene TRBJ1-2; D is perhaps TRBD1 (5 bases). V was pared by 0 bases and J by 5 bases, with 10 bases between. Germline assignment: CDR1 SGHVS and CDR2 FQNEAQ. The CDR3 totals 14 residues. The CDR3 region has the DNA TGTGCCAGCAGCTTAGCCTGGGGCGAGTATGGCTACACCTTC. It specifies CASSLAWGEYGYTF.

The chain employs TRBV6-1 and TRBJ2-3; TRBD2 matches 8 bases. This CDR3 has 16 amino acids. V lost 2 bases, J lost 0 bases, and 4 bases stayed unmatched. Per the germline V gene, CDR1 is MNHNS and CDR2 is SASEGT. The CDR3 here is CASSETTSGSTDTQYF. DNA for the CDR3: TGTGCCAGCAGTGAAACCACTAGCGGTAGCACAGATACGCAGTATTTT.

This chain connects TRBV19 to TRBJ2-7, with D tentatively TRBD1 (6 bases). CDR1 LNHDA and CDR2 SQIVND come from the germline V gene (reference sequence). V lost 0 bases and J lost 5, with 11 bases in between. The CDR3 is 14 residues long. The CDR3 protein is CASSIESRGNEQYF. The CDR3 DNA reads as TGTGCCAGTAGTATAGAGAGCAGGGGCAACGAGCAGTACTTC.

The chain employs TRBV6-5 and TRBJ2-5; D is ambiguous. Trimming shortened V by 3 bases and J by 5 bases, and 10 bases separated the two germline ends. Germline CDR1 reads MNHEY; CDR2 reads SVGAGI. The CDR3 is 13 amino acids. The CDR3 spells CASSYEPVETQYF. DNA of the CDR3: TGTGCCAGCAGTTATGAGCCCGTTGAGACCCAGTACTTC.

V is TRBV2 and J is TRBJ1-4; 7 nucleotides align to TRBD1. The germline gives CDR1 SNHLY, CDR2 FYNNEI. The CDR3 totals 14 residues. Trimming removed 6 bases from V and 4 bases from J; junction bases left unmatched: 5. DNA of the CDR3: TGTGCCAGCAGGGGACAGTTTAATAATGAAAAACTGTTTTTT. This sequence encodes CASRGQFNNEKLFF.

CDR3 loop: CASSEGPAGGTDTQYF. For the CDR3, the DNA is TGTGCCAGCAGTGAAGGGCCCGCAGGGGGGACAGATACGCAGTATTTT. This rearrangement joins TRBV6-1 to TRBJ2-3, with TRBD1 as a possible D gene (7 bases). Trimming removed 1 base at V and 3 bases at J, with 14 bases between. Per germline, CDR1 MNHNS and CDR2 SASEGT. The CDR3 has 16 residues.

The gene calls are TRBV5-1 and TRBJ2-3, with 7 nucleotides matching TRBD1. Germline trimming cut 5 bases from V and 3 bases from J; bases unmatched to any gene: 9. CDR1 and CDR2 (germline): SGHRS, YFSETQ. This CDR3 region has 15 residues. The CDR3 here is CASRRRGPGTDTQYF. In DNA form, the CDR3 reads TGCGCCAGCAGGAGAAGGGGGCCGGGTACAGATACGCAGTATTTT. Complete variable domain (other parts from reference TRBV5-1 and TRBJ2-3): KAGVTQTPRYLIKTRGQQVTLSCSPISGHRSVSWYQQTPGQGLQFLFEYFSETQRNKGNFPGRFSGRQFSNSRSEMNVSTLELGDSALYLCASRRRGPGTDTQYFGPGTRLTVL.

The chain couples TRBV9 to TRBJ2-7; 10 positions match TRBD2. Germline CDR1 and CDR2: SGDLS and YYNGEE. This CDR3 is 15 amino acids long. The V gene end was trimmed by 2 bases and the J gene end by 3 bases; junction bases not matched to a gene: 5. The DNA for the CDR3 is TGTGCCAGCAGCGTGGGGATAGCGGGGGGCTACGAGCAGTACTTC. It specifies CASSVGIAGGYEQYF.

The chain carries TRBV11-2 and TRBJ1-2, with 10 bases identical to TRBD1. This CDR3 spans 14 amino acids. Per germline, CDR1 SGHAT and CDR2 FQNNGV. The V segment lost 10 bases and the J segment 5 bases; nucleotides outside the gene matches: 10. The CDR3 region is CATAGGTGDYGYTF. For the CDR3, the DNA is TGTGCCACCGCGGGTGGGACAGGGGATTATGGCTACACCTTC.

The V gene is TRBV4-2, the J gene TRBJ2-5; 15 bases are shared with TRBD2. V lost 0 bases, J lost 5 bases, and 7 bases stayed unmatched. From germline, CDR1 is LGHNA and CDR2 YNFKEQ. The CDR3 is 18 residues long. CDR3 DNA sequence: TGTGCCAGCAGCCAAGATTTCGGACTAGCGGGAGGGGGGGAGACCCAGTACTTC. Its protein product is CASSQDFGLAGGGETQYF.

In nucleotides, the CDR3 is TGTGCCCTTGGGTGGGGTCAGGGGTTTGGTGAGCAGTTCTTC. Its protein product is CALGWGQGFGEQFF. The chain uses TRBV10-3 and TRBJ2-1; a weak D match, TRBD1 (6 bases). The CDR3 contains 14 residues. V lost 11 bases, J lost 9 bases, and 23 bases lay in between. Germline V CDR1 and CDR2: ENHRY, SYGVKD.

The chain carries TRBV27 and TRBJ1-1; D is ambiguous. Germline lookup yields CDR1 MNHEY and CDR2 SMNVEV (reference sequence). The germline V and J ends were trimmed by 2 bases and 0 bases, with 10 bases remaining between them. The CDR3 covers 15 residues. This chain's CDR3 is CASSLSSGLNTEAFF. CDR3 nucleotides: TGTGCCAGCAGTTTAAGCAGTGGGCTGAACACTGAAGCTTTCTTT.

This chain's CDR3 is CASSLGTSTDTQYF. In DNA form, the CDR3 reads TGTGCCAGCAGTTTAGGGACTAGCACAGATACGCAGTATTTT. The chain couples TRBV28 to TRBJ2-3; D possibly corresponds to TRBD2 (6 bases). The CDR3 covers 14 residues. Germline V CDR1 and CDR2: MDHEN, SYDVKM. Deletions cut 2 bases from V and 0 bases from J, with 6 bases between. Full variable domain (rest looked up from reference TRBV28 and TRBJ2-3): DVKVTQSSRYLVKRTGEKVFLECVQDMDHENMFWYRQDPGLGLRLIYFSYDVKMKEKGDIPEGYSVSREKKERFSLILESASTNQTSMYLCASSLGTSTDTQYFGPGTRLTVL.

This chain links TRBV5-4 with TRBJ2-7, with no clear D. Germline V CDR1 and CDR2: SGHNT, YYREEE (reference sequence). Between the trimmed V and J ends, which lost 4 bases and 4 bases, there was a span of 9 bases. The CDR3 is 12 residues long. The CDR3 DNA reads as TGTGCCAGCAGCCTGAGGAATTACGAGCAGTACTTC. Translating it yields CASSLRNYEQYF.

The sample holds a few counts of this clone. The chain combines TRBV9 with TRBJ1-1; TRBD1 is a possible D gene (5 bases). The CDR3 has 12 amino acids. The germline V and J ends were trimmed by 0 bases and 8 bases, with 8 bases remaining between them. Germline V gene sequence: CDR1 SGDLS, CDR2 YYNGEE. CDR3 amino acids: CASSVGGEEAFF. DNA of the CDR3: TGTGCCAGCAGCGTAGGGGGGGAGGAAGCTTTCTTT.

This clone was detected only once. This chain links TRBV7-3 with TRBJ2-1, with 9 bases identical to TRBD2. CDR3 size: 15 residues. Trimming removed 5 bases from V and 6 bases from J; junction bases left unmatched: 8. Germline CDR1 SGHTA, CDR2 FQGTGA. The CDR3 DNA follows: TGTGCCAGCAGCCCATCTCTAGCGGGGCCCAATGAGCAGTTCTTC. This sequence encodes CASSPSLAGPNEQFF.

The sample holds one count of this clone. This chain joins TRBV4-1 and TRBJ2-7; 9 bases fit TRBD2. The CDR3 sequence is 15 residues long. The trim removed 1 base at V and 4 bases at J, leaving 5 bases unmatched. Germline CDR1 is MGHRA and CDR2 is YSYEKL. In DNA, the CDR3 is TGCGCCAGCAGCCAAGTGGCTAGCGGGGTTTACGAGCAGTACTTC. Protein: CASSQVASGVYEQYF.

J is TRBJ1-4 and V is TRBV7-6, with 7 bases that match TRBD1. The germline gives CDR1 SGHVS, CDR2 FNYEAQ. This CDR3 region has 14 residues. Germline trimming cut 5 bases from V and 7 bases from J; bases unmatched to any gene: 7. The CDR3 DNA reads TGTGCCAGCAGCCCCAGACAGGGTCGTGAAAAACTGTTTTTT. It encodes CASSPRQGREKLFF.

The chain has TRBV5-1 and TRBJ1-1; D is uncertain. The CDR3 is 14 residues long. Germline V gene lookup returns CDR1 SGHRS and CDR2 YFSETQ. The V end was cut by 4 bases, the J end by 0 bases, with 10 bases between. The CDR3 is CASSPGLMNTEAFF. Here the CDR3 DNA reads TGCGCCAGCAGCCCAGGCCTTATGAACACTGAAGCTTTCTTT.

This chain links TRBV11-3 with TRBJ2-7; no definite D call. V was trimmed by 4 bases and J by 4 bases, leaving 5 bases between them. CDR1 SGHNT and CDR2 YENEEA come from the germline V gene. CDR3 length equals 11 residues. DNA of the CDR3: TGTGCCAGCAGCTCCCTATACGAGCAGTACTTC. This encodes CASSSLYEQYF.

The rearrangement joins TRBV5-1 to TRBJ2-7; 7 bases match TRBD2. Germline values: CDR1 SGHRS, CDR2 YFSETQ. The CDR3 spans 15 residues. J lost 2 bases, V lost 5 bases, and 10 bases had no gene match. The CDR3 sequence is CASRASGGLTYEQYF. The CDR3 nucleotides are TGCGCCAGCAGAGCTAGCGGAGGTCTTACCTACGAGCAGTACTTC.

The chain uses TRBV27 and TRBJ1-6, with TRBD1 matching over 8 bases. The V gene end was trimmed by 5 bases and the J gene end by 3 bases; junction bases not matched to a gene: 6. The length of the CDR3 is 16 residues. Germline assignment: CDR1 MNHEY and CDR2 SMNVEV (reference sequence). The CDR3: CASSPGTGIYNSPLHF. DNA for the CDR3: TGTGCCAGCAGTCCAGGGACAGGAATCTATAATTCACCCCTCCACTTT.